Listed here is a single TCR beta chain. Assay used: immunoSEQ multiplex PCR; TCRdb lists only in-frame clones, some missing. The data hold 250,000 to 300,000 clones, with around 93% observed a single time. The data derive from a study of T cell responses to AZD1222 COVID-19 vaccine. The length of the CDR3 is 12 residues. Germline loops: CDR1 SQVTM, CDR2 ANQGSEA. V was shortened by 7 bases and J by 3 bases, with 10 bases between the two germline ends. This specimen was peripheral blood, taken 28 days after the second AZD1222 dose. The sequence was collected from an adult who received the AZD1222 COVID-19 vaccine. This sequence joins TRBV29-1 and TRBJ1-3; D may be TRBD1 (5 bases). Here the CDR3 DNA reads TGCAGCGGGGACGTTGATGGAAACACCATATATTTT. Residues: CSGDVDGNTIYF.